Included here is one TCR beta chain sequence, with context. The record originates from a study of blood T cells in healthy people across ages. Primed by a sample-barcoded 5' primer and a J-beta primer mix, a second PCR proceeded for about 6 to 11 cycles. Each cDNA molecule received a tag from a template-switch adaptor that had 12 random nucleotides. TCRdb called the 5' RACE reads again in MiXCR, with one record for every CDR3 protein. Of some 1.1 million distinct CDR3 sequences listed, 30% to 40% are singletons. Total RNA was isolated from each sample in quantities of at least 5.5 micrograms. J was trimmed by 8 bases and V by 4 bases; bases with no gene match: 4. Germline lookup yields CDR1 SGHVS and CDR2 FQNEAQ. This CDR3 has 14 amino acids.

The chain joins TRBV7-8 to TRBJ1-6; 8 bases agree with TRBD1. Material: blood. The sequence was collected from a man aged 18 to 30 in good health. The DNA of the CDR3 is TGTGCCAGCAGCTCCTACAGGGGGGATTCACCCCTCCACTTT. Protein product: CASSSYRGDSPLHF.